The 22 T cell receptor beta chains reported below all come from one sample, sequenced in a study of T cell responses to AZD1222 COVID-19 vaccine. Clones were read by immunoSEQ multiplex PCR, and TCRdb kept only the in-frame ones, dropping some. The sample shows about 96,000 clones, around 90% of them seen only once. The sample here was peripheral blood, taken on day 0 of AZD1222 vaccination. The source of these receptors is an adult in good health.

V and J are TRBV27 and TRBJ2-7; 12 bases agree with TRBD2. The CDR3 contains 18 residues. V lost 0 bases, J lost 2 bases, and 8 bases stayed unmatched. Germline assignment: CDR1 MNHEY and CDR2 SMNVEV (reference sequence). DNA for the CDR3: TGTGCCAGCAGTTTATCGGGCCGGGGACTAGCGGGCCCCTACGAGCAGTACTTC. Protein sequence: CASSLSGRGLAGPYEQYF.

V is TRBV6-5 and J is TRBJ2-3, with 8 bases identical to TRBD1. Germline V gene lookup returns CDR1 MNHEY and CDR2 SVGAGI. V shed 3 bases, J shed 0 bases, and the junction held 2 bases outside the gene matches. This CDR3 is built from 15 residues. CDR3 coding DNA: TGTGCCAGCAGTTATGGACAGGGAAGCACAGATACGCAGTATTTT. This encodes CASSYGQGSTDTQYF.

This chain uses TRBV28 with TRBJ2-3, with TRBD2 matching over 12 bases. The ends lost 6 bases at V and 0 bases at J; junction bases unmatched: 7. The CDR3 totals 17 residues. Germline lookup yields CDR1 MDHEN and CDR2 SYDVKM. The CDR3 reads CASSPTSGSHSTDTQYF. As DNA, the CDR3 is TGTGCCAGCAGCCCGACTAGCGGGAGTCATAGCACAGATACGCAGTATTTT.

The rearrangement uses TRBV19 and TRBJ1-5; 12 positions match TRBD1. The V gene's germline CDR1 is LNHDA and CDR2 SQIVND (reference sequence). The V segment lost 3 bases and the J segment 1 base; nucleotides outside the gene matches: 4. The CDR3 is made up of 17 amino acids. CDR3 sequence (DNA): TGTGCCAGTAGTATGGGACAGGGGGCGATGAGCAATCAGCCCCAGCATTTT. Its protein product is CASSMGQGAMSNQPQHF.

This clone was seen once. This chain links TRBV7-2 with TRBJ2-7; 10 nucleotides align to TRBD1. This CDR3 is built from 15 residues. The V gene's germline CDR1 is SGHTA and CDR2 FQGNSA. V gave up 5 bases and J gave up 3 bases; unmatched junction bases: 7. The CDR3 DNA follows: TGTGCCAGCAGCGCTCTGACAGGGGGCAACTACGAGCAGTACTTC. Encoded protein: CASSALTGGNYEQYF. The whole variable domain, filled in from reference TRBV7-2 and TRBJ2-7, reads GAGVSQSPSNKVTEKGKDVELRCDPISGHTALYWYRQSLGQGLEFLIYFQGNSAPDKSGLPSDRFSAERTGGSVSTLTIQRTQQEDSAVYLCASSALTGGNYEQYFGPGTRLTVT.

The chain recombines TRBV19 with TRBJ1-2; D uncertain. Germline V lookup: CDR1 LNHDA, CDR2 SQIVND (reference sequence). This CDR3 comprises 15 residues. V lost 1 base and J lost 0, with 9 bases in between. CDR3 nucleotides: TGTGCCAGTAGTATAGGTGGCACTCCTAACTATGGCTACACCTTC. Translation gives CASSIGGTPNYGYTF.

The chain joins TRBV7-2 to TRBJ1-1; D might be TRBD1 (6 bases). Germline V CDR1 and CDR2: SGHTA, FQGNSA. Between the trimmed V and J ends, which lost 2 bases and 6 bases, there was a span of 19 bases. CDR3 size: 16 residues. The CDR3 region has the DNA TGTGCCAGCAGCTTAAGGGTGGGGGGCGCAGCGTCTGAAGCTTTCTTT. Encoded protein: CASSLRVGGAASEAFF.

The chain uses TRBV18 and TRBJ2-1; the D is unclear. The germline V and J ends were trimmed by 5 bases and 5 bases, with 13 bases remaining between them. Germline CDR1 and CDR2: KGHSH and LQKENI. The CDR3 extends over 14 amino acids. The CDR3 region has the DNA TGTGCCAGCTCAACCCGGTTGGAAAACAATGAGCAGTTCTTC. Its translation is CASSTRLENNEQFF. The entire variable domain, with the rest obtained from reference TRBV18 and TRBJ2-1, is as follows: NAGVMQNPRHLVRRRGQEARLRCSPMKGHSHVYWYRQLPEEGLKFMVYLQKENIIDESGMPKERFSAEFPKEGPSILRIQQVVRGDSAAYFCASSTRLENNEQFFGPGTRLTVL.

The sample holds one count of this clone. V gene TRBV3-1 (or the pseudogene TRBV3-2) combines with J gene TRBJ1-2; TRBD1 is a possible D gene (6 bases). V shed 4 bases and J shed 9 bases, with 18 bases lying between them. The CDR3 runs to 14 residues. Per germline, CDR1 LGHDT and CDR2 YNNKEL (reference sequence). The CDR3: CASSPSRGASRYTF. The CDR3 DNA sequence: TGTGCCAGCAGCCCGAGCCGGGGGGCGAGTCGCTACACCTTC.

The chain has TRBV7-2 and TRBJ2-7, with 10 bases identical to TRBD2. The length of the CDR3 is 15 residues. V trimming: 5 bases; J trimming: 7 bases; junction bases outside the gene matches: 11. Germline-derived CDR1 and CDR2 are SGHTA and FQGNSA. The CDR3 protein is CASSVSTSGIGEQYF. The DNA of the CDR3 is TGTGCCAGCAGCGTTAGTACTAGCGGGATAGGGGAGCAGTACTTC. The variable domain in full, completed from reference TRBV7-2 and TRBJ2-7, reads GAGVSQSPSNKVTEKGKDVELRCDPISGHTALYWYRQSLGQGLEFLIYFQGNSAPDKSGLPSDRFSAERTGGSVSTLTIQRTQQEDSAVYLCASSVSTSGIGEQYFGPGTRLTVT.

The sample holds one count of this clone. The rearrangement links TRBV7-9 to TRBJ1-5; D gene unclear. The V and J ends lost 5 bases and 0 bases respectively, with 11 bases between them. Germline V gene lookup returns CDR1 SEHNR and CDR2 FQNEAQ (reference sequence). This CDR3 region has 15 residues. CDR3 protein: CASSPNIDSNQPQHF. CDR3 nucleotides: TGTGCCAGCAGCCCAAACATCGATAGCAATCAGCCCCAGCATTTT.

V and J are TRBV5-6 and TRBJ1-4, with D perhaps matching TRBD1 (5 bases). In germline, CDR1 is SGHDT, CDR2 YYEEEE. The CDR3 spans 14 residues. V gave up 3 bases and J gave up 8 bases, with 14 bases separating them. The CDR3 here is CASSWGDSVEKLFF. The CDR3 DNA sequence: TGTGCCAGCAGCTGGGGGGATTCAGTCGAAAAACTGTTTTTT.

The V and J genes are TRBV2 and TRBJ2-1; D is unresolved. Trimming removed 1 base at V and 10 bases at J, with 5 bases between. Germline lookup yields CDR1 SNHLY and CDR2 FYNNEI. The CDR3 spans 11 residues. The CDR3: CASSEVIEQFF. In DNA form, the CDR3 reads TGTGCCAGCAGTGAAGTGATAGAGCAGTTCTTC.

The rearrangement links TRBV28 to TRBJ1-5; D gene ambiguous. CDR1 is MDHEN, CDR2 SYDVKM, per germline. Trimming removed 0 bases from V and 0 bases from J, with 9 bases in between. This CDR3 spans 16 amino acids. The CDR3 bases are TGTGCCAGCAGTTTATGGCAAAGCAGTAGCAATCAGCCCCAGCATTTT. Translated, it gives CASSLWQSSSNQPQHF.

The gene calls are TRBV10-3 and TRBJ2-3; D is uncertain. The germline V and J ends were trimmed by 0 bases and 6 bases, with 7 bases remaining between them. Germline lookup yields CDR1 ENHRY and CDR2 SYGVKD. The length of the CDR3 is 13 residues. In DNA, the CDR3 is TGTGCCATCAGTGAGTCGGGCTCGGATACGCAGTATTTT. This encodes CAISESGSDTQYF.

The chain recombines TRBV28 with TRBJ2-1; D gene uncertain. Deletions cut 5 bases from V and 3 bases from J, with 17 bases between. Germline assignment: CDR1 MDHEN and CDR2 SYDVKM. The CDR3 is made up of 16 amino acids. The CDR3 protein is CASSGQAPEGYNEQFF. In DNA, the CDR3 is TGTGCCAGCAGTGGTCAGGCGCCGGAAGGCTACAATGAGCAGTTCTTC.

The J gene is TRBJ2-2, the V gene TRBV24-1; TRBD1 is a possible D gene (5 bases). Per the germline V gene, CDR1 is KGHDR and CDR2 is SFDVKD. V was shortened by 4 bases and J by 1 base, with 15 bases between the two germline ends. The length of the CDR3 is 17 residues. For the CDR3, the DNA is TGTGCCACCAGTGACCGATGGACAATCCAGAACACCGGGGAGCTGTTTTTT. Its protein is CATSDRWTIQNTGELFF.

The rearrangement joins TRBV7-3 to TRBJ2-7; no clear D gene. Between the trimmed V and J ends, which lost 2 bases and 0 bases, there was a span of 14 bases. This CDR3 is built from 16 residues. Germline assignment: CDR1 SGHTA and CDR2 FQGTGA. CDR3 residues: CASSLSSGPNSYEQYF. DNA for the CDR3: TGTGCCAGCAGCTTATCTTCAGGCCCCAACTCCTACGAGCAGTACTTC. The full variable domain, with the rest looked up from reference TRBV7-3 and TRBJ2-7, is GAGVSQTPSNKVTEKGKYVELRCDPISGHTALYWYRQSLGQGPEFLIYFQGTGAADDSGLPNDRFFAVRPEGSVSTLKIQRTERGDSAVYLCASSLSSGPNSYEQYFGPGTRLTVT.

The J gene is TRBJ1-3, the V gene TRBV7-8; TRBD1 matches 9 bases. Trimming removed 5 bases from V and 5 bases from J; junction bases left unmatched: 7. The CDR3 is 15 amino acids. Germline V gives CDR1 SGHVS, CDR2 FQNEAQ. CDR3 region: CASSPPGQGRNTIYF. CDR3 in DNA: TGTGCCAGCAGCCCCCCGGGACAGGGTAGAAACACCATATATTTT. Combining the CDR3 with reference TRBV7-8 and TRBJ1-3 gives the whole variable domain GAGVSQSPRYKVAKRGQDVALRCDPISGHVSLFWYQQALGQGPEFLTYFQNEAQLDKSGLPSDRFFAERPEGSVSTLKIQRTQQEDSAVYLCASSPPGQGRNTIYFGEGSWLTVV.

The chain couples TRBV6-5 to TRBJ2-1; TRBD1 matches 9 bases. CDR3 length: 14 residues. Unmatched junction bases numbered 14, after V lost 6 bases and J lost 14 bases. Germline V gene lookup returns CDR1 MNHEY and CDR2 SVGAGI. CDR3 in DNA: TGTGCCAGCAGAGCAGACAGGGGGTCTATCTCGGAGTTCTTC. It translates to CASRADRGSISEFF.

This chain connects TRBV2 to TRBJ1-6; perhaps TRBD1 as D (5 bases). CDR3 length equals 16 residues. Germline CDR1 reads SNHLY; CDR2 reads FYNNEI. V was clipped by 4 bases and J by 6 bases, with 16 bases between them. CDR3 in amino acids: CASSVVRGQSNSPLHF. CDR3 sequence (DNA): TGTGCCAGCAGTGTTGTCCGGGGCCAGAGTAATTCACCCCTCCACTTT.

The chain joins TRBV4-1 to TRBJ2-7; 7 positions match TRBD1. Germline-derived CDR1 and CDR2 are MGHRA and YSYEKL. The length of the CDR3 is 12 residues. V lost 2 bases to trimming and J lost 5 bases; unmatched junction nucleotides: 0. CDR3 amino acids: CASSQTGDEQYF. As DNA, the CDR3 is TGCGCCAGCAGCCAAACAGGGGACGAGCAGTACTTC.